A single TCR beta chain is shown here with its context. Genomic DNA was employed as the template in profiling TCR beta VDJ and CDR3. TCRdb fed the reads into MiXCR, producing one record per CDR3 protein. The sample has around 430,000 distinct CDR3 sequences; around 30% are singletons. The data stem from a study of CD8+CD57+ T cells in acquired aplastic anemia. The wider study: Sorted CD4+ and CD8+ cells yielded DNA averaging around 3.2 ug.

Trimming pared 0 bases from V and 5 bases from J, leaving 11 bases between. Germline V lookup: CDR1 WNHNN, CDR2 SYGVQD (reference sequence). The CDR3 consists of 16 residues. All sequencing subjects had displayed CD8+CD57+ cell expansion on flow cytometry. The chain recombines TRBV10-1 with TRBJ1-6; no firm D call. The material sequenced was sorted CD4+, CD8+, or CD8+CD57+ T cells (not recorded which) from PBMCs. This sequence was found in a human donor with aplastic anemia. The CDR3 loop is CASSESLERHNSPLHF. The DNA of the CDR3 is TGCGCCAGCAGTGAGTCTCTGGAGCGACATAATTCACCCCTCCACTTT.